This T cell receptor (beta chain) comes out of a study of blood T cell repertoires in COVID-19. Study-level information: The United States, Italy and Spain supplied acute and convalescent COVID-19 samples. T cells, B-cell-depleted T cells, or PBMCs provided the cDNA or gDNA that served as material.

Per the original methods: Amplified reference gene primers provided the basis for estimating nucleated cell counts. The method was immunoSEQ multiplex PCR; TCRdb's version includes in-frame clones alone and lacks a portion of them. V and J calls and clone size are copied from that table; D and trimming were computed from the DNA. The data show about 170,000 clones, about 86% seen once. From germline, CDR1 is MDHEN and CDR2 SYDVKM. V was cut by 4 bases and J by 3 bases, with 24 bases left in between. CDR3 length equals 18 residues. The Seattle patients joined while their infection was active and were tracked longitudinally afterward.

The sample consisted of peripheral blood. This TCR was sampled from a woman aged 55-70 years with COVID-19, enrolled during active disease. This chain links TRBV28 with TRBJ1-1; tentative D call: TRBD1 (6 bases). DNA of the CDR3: TGTGCCAGCAGTTCTCTCCTTTGGGACACATCGGAGGACACTGAAGCTTTCTTT. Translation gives CASSSLLWDTSEDTEAFF.